A selection of T cell receptor beta chains follows, all from one sample in a study of Ad26.COV2.S vaccination and SARS-CoV-2 variants. The protocol was immunoSEQ multiplex PCR, while the TCRdb copy is restricted to in-frame clones and leaves out a portion. The table records around 94,000 clones, 80% of them present only once. The sequences come from peripheral blood, collected after recovery from COVID-19. The receptors come from a human donor who had recovered from COVID-19. Both conserved end residues are part of each CDR3. D genes are given only for firm matches. Some rows have no size entry. The others give once, few or many, or a class for an expanded clone.

NA,TRBJ2-7,TRBV10-3,NA,TGTGCCATCAGTGAGTCGCTGATGGGAGACAACGAGCAGTACTTC,CAISESLMGDNEQYF
NA,TRBJ1-2,TRBV27,NA,TGTGCCAGCAGCACTGTCGGGGGCGCCTGGGGCTACACCTTC,CASSTVGGAWGYTF
NA,TRBJ1-1,TRBV5-1,NA,TGCGCCAGCAGCTTGGATGGGCAAAACACTGAAGCTTTCTTT,CASSLDGQNTEAFF
few,TRBJ1-5,TRBV19,NA,TGTGCCAGTAGTTCGCGACAGGCTAATAGCAATCAGCCCCAGCATTTT,CASSSRQANSNQPQHF
once,TRBJ1-4,TRBV6-5,TRBD1,TGTGCCAGCAGTTACTCCATCCGACAGGGTGGGAAAAAACTGTTTTTT,CASSYSIRQGGKKLFF
NA,TRBJ1-5,TRBV6-6,NA,TGTGCCAGCAGTTCTGTTGCAGGGAATCAGCCCCAGCATTTT,CASSSVAGNQPQHF
NA,TRBJ2-1,TRBV4-1,NA,TGCGCCAGCAGCCGGAGCCGGGACACCTCTAGGGATGAGCAGTTCTTC,CASSRSRDTSRDEQFF
NA,TRBJ2-7,TRBV7-2,NA,TGTGCCAGCAGCTTAGCTGAGACAACATACGAGCAGTACTTC,CASSLAETTYEQYF
NA,TRBJ1-2,TRBV10-3,TRBD1,TGTGCCATCAGTGAGGAGACGACAGGGGGAAGCGGCTATGGCTACACCTTC,CAISEETTGGSGYGYTF
NA,TRBJ1-1,TRBV18,TRBD1,TGTGCCAGCTCACCGACAGGGAGTTTTGCTGAAGCTTTCTTT,CASSPTGSFAEAFF
NA,TRBJ2-3,TRBV12-5,TRBD1,TGTGCTAGTGGTGGGGACAGATACACAGATACGCAGTATTTT,CASGGDRYTDTQYF
few,TRBJ1-5,TRBV12-5,TRBD1,TGTGCTAGTGGTTTGGTACAGGGGTTTAACAATCAGCCCCAGCATTTT,CASGLVQGFNNQPQHF
NA,TRBJ1-2,TRBV30,TRBD1,TGTGCCTGGAATCTCGGGACAGGCCATGGCTACACCTTC,CAWNLGTGHGYTF
NA,TRBJ2-5,TRBV6-2/TRBV6-3,TRBD1,TGTGCCAGCAGTGTCCTACAGGGGGACCAAGAGACCCAGTACTTC,CASSVLQGDQETQYF
NA,TRBJ2-1,TRBV27,TRBD2,TGTGCCAGCAACAGGGCGGGGGGCGACAATGAGCAGTTCTTC,CASNRAGGDNEQFF
NA,TRBJ1-5,TRBV11-2,TRBD1,TGTGCCAGCAGCTTAAACAGGGGAGGCAATCAGCCCCAGCATTTT,CASSLNRGGNQPQHF
NA,TRBJ2-3,TRBV10-3,NA,TGTGCCATCAGGGCGGGGTGGGGAAACACAGATACGCAGTATTTT,CAIRAGWGNTDTQYF
NA,TRBJ2-1,TRBV28,TRBD1,TGTGCCAGCAGTTTGGCAGGGGGCCACAATGAGCAGTTCTTC,CASSLAGGHNEQFF
NA,TRBJ1-2,TRBV18,NA,TGTGCCAGCTCAACCCAGGGCCCCTATGGCTACACCTTC,CASSTQGPYGYTF
NA,TRBJ2-3,TRBV11-2,NA,TGTGCCAGCAGCCGGGGAGGGGGACCTTCGGTCGCAGATACGCAGTATTTT,CASSRGGGPSVADTQYF
few,TRBJ2-1,TRBV7-9,NA,TGTGCCAGCAGCTCGTCCTTACCATGGAACGAGCAGTTCTTC,CASSSSLPWNEQFF
NA,TRBJ1-1,TRBV3-1/TRBV3-2,NA,TGTGCCAGCAGCCCCCAGGGGTTCGGTGCTTTCTTT,CASSPQGFGAFF
NA,TRBJ2-1,TRBV7-2,TRBD2,TGTGCCAGCAGCTTCAGCGGGGGGGGTTACAATGAGCAGTTCTTC,CASSFSGGGYNEQFF
NA,TRBJ1-6,TRBV9,NA,TGTGCCAGCAGCGTAACTGGAGGGGACAATTCACCCCTCCACTTT,CASSVTGGDNSPLHF
NA,TRBJ1-5,TRBV29-1,TRBD1,TGCAGCGTGGTGAGAGTGGAACAGGGGAATCAGCCCCAGCATTTT,CSVVRVEQGNQPQHF
few,TRBJ2-1,TRBV7-6,TRBD1,TGTGCCAGCAGCTTAAAGGGGGCCCGCGATGAGCAGTTCTTC,CASSLKGARDEQFF
NA,TRBJ1-2,TRBV29-1,NA,TGCAGCGCCGGATCACAGCCTAACTATGGCTACACCTTC,CSAGSQPNYGYTF
NA,TRBJ1-2,TRBV4-1,NA,TGCGCCAGCAGCCACCCCGCACAGGGACGGGGCTACACCTTC,CASSHPAQGRGYTF
NA,TRBJ2-1,TRBV7-6,NA,TGTGCCAGCAGCTTAGCGGGGAGAGAAAAGTACAATGAGCAGTTCTTC,CASSLAGREKYNEQFF
NA,TRBJ2-1,TRBV5-1,TRBD2,TGCGCCAGCAGCTTGATGCTAGCGGGGGGCGGTGGGTCGGGCAATGAGCAGTTCTTC,CASSLMLAGGGGSGNEQFF
NA,TRBJ2-2,TRBV11-3,TRBD1,TGTGCCAGCAGCCACGGACAGGGGGACACCGGGGAGCTGTTTTTT,CASSHGQGDTGELFF
NA,TRBJ2-7,TRBV6-6,NA,TGTGCCAGCAGTTACTCCCTAGGTGCGCAGTACTTC,CASSYSLGAQYF
NA,TRBJ1-2,TRBV30,NA,TGTGCCTGGGGGTCGGGGGACTACTATGGCTACACCTTC,CAWGSGDYYGYTF
NA,TRBJ1-2,TRBV19,NA,TGTGCCAGTAGTATCGCGCACAGGGACTATGGCTACACCTTC,CASSIAHRDYGYTF
NA,TRBJ2-7,TRBV14,NA,TGTGCCAGCAGCCCCCCGGGACTTTTCCTTACCTACGAGCAGTACTTC,CASSPPGLFLTYEQYF
NA,TRBJ2-7,TRBV10-2,NA,TGCGCCAGCAGCGGACAGCGCCCCTACGAGCAGTACTTC,CASSGQRPYEQYF
few,TRBJ1-1,TRBV28,NA,TGTGCCAGCAGTTTAGGGACCCGAAAACGCACTGAAGCTTTCTTT,CASSLGTRKRTEAFF
once,TRBJ2-5,TRBV7-9,TRBD1,TGTGCCAGCAGCCACAGGGGGCGATTGGGAGAGACCCAGTACTTC,CASSHRGRLGETQYF
NA,TRBJ2-7,TRBV19,NA,TGTGCCAGTAGTATAACTCGGGGATCCTACGAGCAGTACTTC,CASSITRGSYEQYF
few,TRBJ2-3,TRBV12-5,TRBD1,TGTGCTAGTGGGGACAGGAGCACAGATACGCAGTATTTT,CASGDRSTDTQYF
NA,TRBJ2-6,TRBV9,NA,TGTGCCAGCAGCGTAGTCAGCTCTGGGGCCAACGTCCTGACTTTC,CASSVVSSGANVLTF
NA,TRBJ2-1,TRBV19,NA,TGTGCCAGTAGTATAGTAGGACGGTACAATGAGCAGTTCTTC,CASSIVGRYNEQFF
few,TRBJ2-7,TRBV30,NA,TGTGCCTGGAGTAAACAGCGACGGGCCTACGAGCAGTACTTC,CAWSKQRRAYEQYF
NA,TRBJ2-7,TRBV6-1,NA,TGTGCCAGCAGTGAGGACACCTACGAGCAGTACTTC,CASSEDTYEQYF
NA,TRBJ2-3,TRBV5-6,NA,TGTGCCAGCAGCGGAAACCTAGGGGCTACAGATACGCAGTATTTT,CASSGNLGATDTQYF
NA,TRBJ2-5,TRBV4-1,NA,TGCGCCAGCAGCCAAGAGACCGGGGAGACCCAGTACTTC,CASSQETGETQYF
NA,TRBJ1-3,TRBV10-2,NA,TGCGCCAGCAGTGAGCCCGGACATGGAAACACCATATATTTT,CASSEPGHGNTIYF
NA,TRBJ2-3,TRBV7-9,TRBD2,TGTGCCAGCAGCACAGCGGGGCTCACAGATACGCAGTATTTT,CASSTAGLTDTQYF
NA,TRBJ1-5,TRBV5-1,NA,TGCGCCAGCAGCTTGGAAGGCGGAGGCAATCAGCCCCAGCATTTT,CASSLEGGGNQPQHF
NA,TRBJ1-1,TRBV28,NA,TGTGCCAGCATCTCCGGGATTTGGACTGAAGCTTTCTTT,CASISGIWTEAFF
NA,TRBJ2-1,TRBV9,NA,TGTGCCAGCAGCACCATCGACACGGCTGGCAATGAGCAGTTCTTC,CASSTIDTAGNEQFF
NA,TRBJ2-6,TRBV29-1,NA,TGCAGCGTTGAGGCTGGGTGGGGGGCCAACGTCCTGACTTTC,CSVEAGWGANVLTF
NA,TRBJ1-2,TRBV4-3,TRBD1,TGCGCCAGCAGCCAAGGAATGACAGGGGAAGTAGCTAACTATGGCTACACCTTC,CASSQGMTGEVANYGYTF
few,TRBJ2-7,TRBV9,TRBD1,TGTGCCAGCAGCAAGGGACAGGGGTTCTACGAGCAGTACTTC,CASSKGQGFYEQYF
NA,TRBJ2-7,TRBV28,NA,TGTGCCAGCAGTTTGCAACCGACAGGATACGAGCAGTACTTC,CASSLQPTGYEQYF
few,TRBJ2-2,TRBV3-1/TRBV3-2,NA,TGTGCCAGCAGGCTGACAGGCCGGGCCGGGGAGCTGTTTTTT,CASRLTGRAGELFF
NA,TRBJ2-1,TRBV5-1,NA,TGCGCCAGCAGCTTGGCGTATCGGGATGAGCAGTTCTTC,CASSLAYRDEQFF
NA,TRBJ1-1,TRBV19,TRBD1,TGTGCCAGCACTCAGAGACAGGGGGCCCTTAACACTGAAGCTTTCTTT,CASTQRQGALNTEAFF
NA,TRBJ1-6,TRBV10-3,TRBD1,TGTGCCATCAGGCCGGGACAGGGGATGACACCCCTCCACTTT,CAIRPGQGMTPLHF
few,TRBJ2-7,TRBV5-5,NA,TGTGCCAGCAGCGTCCAGGGAGATAGCGAGCAGTACTTC,CASSVQGDSEQYF